The rows below give T cell receptor beta chains drawn from one sample of a study of blood T cell repertoires in COVID-19. Some clones are missing from TCRdb's copy, which holds only in-frame ones; the method was immunoSEQ multiplex PCR. The sample records 150,000 or so clones, about 76% being singletons. The sample comprised peripheral blood. These receptors originate from a woman between 65 and 79 years old with COVID-19, enrolled during active disease. Both conserved end residues are part of each CDR3. A D gene is named only where the DNA matches it firmly. A row's size may be missing; if present it is once, few, many or a size class.

D gene	V gene	J gene	clone size	CDR3 DNA	CDR3 protein
-	TRBV5-5	TRBJ1-1	few	TGTGCCAGCAGCACGGACGAGAGGGCGGTGAACACTGAAGCTTTCTTT	CASSTDERAVNTEAFF
-	TRBV28	TRBJ1-2	-	TGTGCCAGCAGTCCCTCAGGGATCTATGGCTACACCTTC	CASSPSGIYGYTF
-	TRBV2	TRBJ2-5	-	TGTGCCAGCAGTGATGGGGTTGGGGGCCCCCAGTACTTC	CASSDGVGGPQYF
TRBD1	TRBV6-6	TRBJ2-3	-	TGTGCCAGCAGTATCAGGGGGAGCGCAGATACGCAGTATTTT	CASSIRGSADTQYF
-	TRBV6-5	TRBJ2-3	-	TGTGCCAGCAGATTTGTAGCCCCGAACACAGATACGCAGTATTTT	CASRFVAPNTDTQYF
-	TRBV10-1	TRBJ2-7	few	TGCGCCAGCAGTGAGTCGCGCGTCTACGAGCAGTACTTC	CASSESRVYEQYF
-	TRBV19	TRBJ1-5	-	TGTGCCAGTAACCCGGGGGGGAGTCATAGCAATCAGCCCCAGCATTTT	CASNPGGSHSNQPQHF
-	TRBV19	TRBJ1-2	-	TGTGCCAGTAGTATAGATCTGGCAGGGATGGTCTTCGGCTACACCTTC	CASSIDLAGMVFGYTF
-	TRBV19	TRBJ1-5	-	TGTGCCAGCTCGGACAGAACCAATCAGCCCCAGCATTTT	CASSDRTNQPQHF
-	TRBV19	TRBJ1-3	-	TGTGCCAGTAGCTCAGGCTCTGGAAACACCATATATTTT	CASSSGSGNTIYF
-	TRBV12-3/TRBV12-4	TRBJ2-3	-	TGTGCCAGCAGTTTTAACTATCATACGCAGTATTTT	CASSFNYHTQYF
-	TRBV30	TRBJ2-2	-	TGTGCCTGGAGTAAAATAGCGAACACCGGGGAGCTGTTTTTT	CAWSKIANTGELFF
-	TRBV9	TRBJ2-2	-	TGTGCCAGCCAGCGCCTGGGTACGGCGAACACCGGGGAGCTGTTTTTT	CASQRLGTANTGELFF
-	TRBV5-4	TRBJ2-7	-	TGTGCCAGCAGCTTGGGCCCAGGACACGAGTACGAGCAGTACTTC	CASSLGPGHEYEQYF
-	TRBV27	TRBJ1-6	-	TGTGCCAGCAGTTTATTAAAAGGGGCCCCGAATTCACCCCTCCACTTT	CASSLLKGAPNSPLHF
TRBD1	TRBV2	TRBJ2-1	-	TGTGCCAGCAGTGGACGGGGCAGGGGGAGATACAATGAGCAGTTCTTC	CASSGRGRGRYNEQFF
-	TRBV25-1	TRBJ2-7	few	TGTGCCAGCAGTGAAGCGTGGCGGGGCTACGAGCAGTACTTC	CASSEAWRGYEQYF
TRBD2	TRBV3-1/TRBV3-2	TRBJ2-3	-	TGTGCCAGCAGCCCCGTAAGGACTAGCGGCACAGATACGCAGTATTTT	CASSPVRTSGTDTQYF
TRBD1	TRBV6-5	TRBJ2-1	-	TGTGCCAGCAGGCTCGACAGGGGGATGGATGAGCAGTTCTTC	CASRLDRGMDEQFF
TRBD2	TRBV5-8	TRBJ2-6	-	TGTGCCAGCAGCTTGTACACTAGCGGGGGACTCTCTGGGGCCAACGTCCTGACTTTC	CASSLYTSGGLSGANVLTF
-	TRBV21-1	TRBJ1-1	-	TGTGCCAGCAGCATTGCAGGGGGCTGGAGGAGGAACACTGAAGCTTTCTTT	CASSIAGGWRRNTEAFF
TRBD1	TRBV5-1	TRBJ2-7	-	TGCGCCAGTCGACAGGGGGCCTACGAGCAGTACTTC	CASRQGAYEQYF
-	TRBV5-1	TRBJ1-1	few	TGCGCCAGCAGCCTCAACCTCCTAAGTGAAGCTTTCTTT	CASSLNLLSEAFF
TRBD1	TRBV3-1/TRBV3-2	TRBJ1-1	-	TGTGCCAGCAGCCTCCGGACAGGGGGAGGAACTGAAGCTTTCTTT	CASSLRTGGGTEAFF
TRBD1	TRBV2	TRBJ1-1	-	TGTGCCAGCGGGACAGACATGAACACTGAAGCTTTCTTT	CASGTDMNTEAFF
-	TRBV19	TRBJ1-2	-	TGTGCCAGTAACCCAACCCGAGCTAACTATGGCTACACCTTC	CASNPTRANYGYTF
-	TRBV30	TRBJ1-5	-	TGTGCCTGGAGTGGACAGTACAATCAGCCCCAGCATTTT	CAWSGQYNQPQHF
TRBD1	TRBV30	TRBJ2-7	-	TGTGCCTGGAAGAGGGGGCGAACCTACGAGCAGTACTTC	CAWKRGRTYEQYF
TRBD1	TRBV19	TRBJ2-1	many	TGTGCCAGTAGTACGGACAGGGGGCTATTGAATGAGCAGTTCTTC	CASSTDRGLLNEQFF
-	TRBV3-1/TRBV3-2	TRBJ1-1	-	TGTGCCAGCAGCCCTAAAGGGACACAGAACACTGAAGCTTTCTTT	CASSPKGTQNTEAFF
TRBD1	TRBV2	TRBJ2-7	-	TGTGCCAGCAGTCTCAACACAGGGGGCGGATACGAGCAGTACTTC	CASSLNTGGGYEQYF
TRBD1	TRBV30	TRBJ2-7	-	TGTGCCTGGAGTCAGTACAGGGGGTCCGAGCAGTACTTC	CAWSQYRGSEQYF
-	TRBV19	TRBJ2-3	-	TGTGCCAGTAGTGTGGTGGCGGGGTTCACAGATACGCAGTATTTT	CASSVVAGFTDTQYF
TRBD2	TRBV7-6	TRBJ2-2	-	TGTGCCAGCAGCTTAGAGGCGGGGAGGGCCACCGGGGAGCTGTTTTTT	CASSLEAGRATGELFF
TRBD2	TRBV4-1	TRBJ2-7	few	TGCGCCAGCAGCCAAGCCCTAGCGGGGGGGCCCTACGAGCAGTACTTC	CASSQALAGGPYEQYF
TRBD1	TRBV25-1	TRBJ2-5	-	TGTGCCAGCACATGGGGGCGGACAGGGGGCTCGGAGACCCAGTACTTC	CASTWGRTGGSETQYF
-	TRBV5-4	TRBJ2-5	-	TGTGCCAGCAGCTTGATGGGGGGAGAGACCCAGTACTTC	CASSLMGGETQYF
-	TRBV25-1	TRBJ2-6	-	TGTGCCAGCAGTTCAGCAGGAAGCTCTGGGGCCAACGTCCTGACTTTC	CASSSAGSSGANVLTF
TRBD1	TRBV28	TRBJ1-3	-	TGTGCCAGCAGTTTAGGAGGGGGCGCGGGAAACACCATATATTTT	CASSLGGGAGNTIYF
-	TRBV19	TRBJ1-5	few	TGTGCCAGTAGCACAGGAAAAAGCAATCAGCCCCAGCATTTT	CASSTGKSNQPQHF
-	TRBV28	TRBJ2-2	-	TGTGCCAGCAGTTCGAACAGGTTCGCGAACACCGGGGAGCTGTTTTTT	CASSSNRFANTGELFF
-	TRBV5-4	TRBJ1-1	-	TGTGCCAGCAGCTTATCAGACACAAACACTGAAGCTTTCTTT	CASSLSDTNTEAFF
-	TRBV6-2/TRBV6-3	TRBJ1-6	-	TGTGCCAGCACCCCTGGCGGCGTAAATTCACCCCTCCACTTT	CASTPGGVNSPLHF
TRBD1	TRBV12-3/TRBV12-4	TRBJ1-6	once	TGTGCCAGCAGTTCCGGGACAGGGGTGTCCCTCCACTTT	CASSSGTGVSLHF
-	TRBV10-3	TRBJ1-3	-	TGTGCCGTATATGGAAACACCATATATTTT	CAVYGNTIYF
TRBD2	TRBV19	TRBJ2-1	-	TGTGCCAGTAGTATCTTGACTAGCGGGACGTACAATGAGCAGTTCTTC	CASSILTSGTYNEQFF
TRBD2	TRBV11-2	TRBJ2-3	-	TGTGCCAGTTCTCGGAGTAGCGGGGGGGCGGGTGGCACAGATACGCAGTATTTT	CASSRSSGGAGGTDTQYF
TRBD2	TRBV27	TRBJ2-2	few	TGTGCCAGCAGAAAAGGACTAGCGGGAGGAATCACCGGGGAGCTGTTTTTT	CASRKGLAGGITGELFF
TRBD1	TRBV6-5	TRBJ2-7	few	TGTGCCAGCACGGTCGGACAGGCCTTCTCCTACGAGCAGTACTTC	CASTVGQAFSYEQYF